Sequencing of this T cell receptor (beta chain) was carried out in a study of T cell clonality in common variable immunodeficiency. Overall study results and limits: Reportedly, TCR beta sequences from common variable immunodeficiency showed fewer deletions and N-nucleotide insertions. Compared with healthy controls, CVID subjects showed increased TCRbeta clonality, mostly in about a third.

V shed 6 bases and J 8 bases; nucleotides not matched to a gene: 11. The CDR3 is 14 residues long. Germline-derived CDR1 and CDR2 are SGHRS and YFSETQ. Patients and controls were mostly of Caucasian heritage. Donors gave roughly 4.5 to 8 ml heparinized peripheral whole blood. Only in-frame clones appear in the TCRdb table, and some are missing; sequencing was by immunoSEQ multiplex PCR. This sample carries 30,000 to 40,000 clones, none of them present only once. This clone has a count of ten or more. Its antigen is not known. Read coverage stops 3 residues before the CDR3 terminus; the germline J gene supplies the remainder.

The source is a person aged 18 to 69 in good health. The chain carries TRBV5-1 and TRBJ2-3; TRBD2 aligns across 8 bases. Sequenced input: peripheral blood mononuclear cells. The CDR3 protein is CASTPGLAVLTQYF. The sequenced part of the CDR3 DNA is TGCGCCAGCACCCCCGGACTAGCAGTTCTTACG.